Presented here are 10 T cell receptor beta chains from one specimen sequenced in a study of blood T cell repertoires in COVID-19. Repertoires were generated with immunoSEQ multiplex PCR, while TCRdb's copy carries only in-frame clones and drops some. The sample shows a few hundred thousand clones, 87% of them seen only once. Sequencing was carried out using peripheral blood. These TCRs come from a man younger than 30 with active or convalescent COVID-19.

The J gene is TRBJ2-6, the V gene TRBV27, with unresolved D. V dropped 1 base and J dropped 0 bases, with 4 bases sitting between them. The CDR3 contains 15 residues. Germline V gene sequence: CDR1 MNHEY, CDR2 SMNVEV (reference sequence). The CDR3 region is CASSLYGSGANVLTF. The CDR3 DNA reads TGTGCCAGCAGTTTATACGGCTCTGGGGCCAACGTCCTGACTTTC.

The V and J genes are TRBV7-9 and TRBJ2-7, with 10 bases identical to TRBD2. CDR3 length: 15 amino acids. The germline gives CDR1 SEHNR, CDR2 FQNEAQ (reference sequence). The ends lost 5 bases at V and 4 bases at J; junction bases unmatched: 8. CDR3 in DNA: TGTGCCAGCAGCCCGCCGGGACTAGCGCTATACGAGCAGTACTTC. Encoded protein: CASSPPGLALYEQYF.

The genes are TRBV9 and TRBJ2-3; D is unresolved. Germline values: CDR1 SGDLS, CDR2 YYNGEE. CDR3 length equals 17 residues. With 4 bases removed from V and 0 bases from J, the gap between germline ends came to 18 bases. This CDR3 reads CASSPLLESLSTDTQYF. The CDR3 nucleotides are TGTGCCAGCAGCCCCCTATTAGAGTCACTTAGCACAGATACGCAGTATTTT.

This chain uses TRBV7-9 with TRBJ2-7, with D tentatively TRBD1 (5 bases). Trimming cost V 6 bases and J 2 bases, with 14 bases left between them. The CDR3 consists of 14 residues. Germline assignment: CDR1 SEHNR and CDR2 FQNEAQ (reference sequence). CDR3 nucleotides: TGTGCCAGCAGTGGACCCCAGGGCCCCTACGAGCAGTACTTC. It encodes CASSGPQGPYEQYF.

V and J are TRBV10-3 and TRBJ2-7, with 7 positions matching TRBD1. Losses at the gene ends were 0 bases for V and 0 bases for J; bases not matched to a gene: 5. The V gene's germline CDR1 is ENHRY and CDR2 SYGVKD. This CDR3 region has 16 residues. The CDR3 region is CAISESSGTVSYEQYF. In DNA form, the CDR3 reads TGTGCCATCAGTGAGTCCTCCGGGACAGTCTCCTACGAGCAGTACTTC.

This clone was detected only a few times. V and J are TRBV9 and TRBJ1-1; D gene uncertain. Per germline, CDR1 SGDLS and CDR2 YYNGEE. V lost 4 bases, J lost 3 bases, and 10 bases lay in between. The CDR3 has 13 residues. The CDR3 DNA reads as TGTGCCAGCAGCACTTTGAGCCACACTGAAGCTTTCTTT. Protein sequence: CASSTLSHTEAFF. Full variable domain (missing parts from reference TRBV9 and TRBJ1-1): DSGVTQTPKHLITATGQRVTLRCSPRSGDLSVYWYQQSLDQGLQFLIQYYNGEERAKGNILERFSAQQFPDLHSELNLSSLELGDSALYFCASSTLSHTEAFFGQGTRLTVV.

J is TRBJ1-3 and V is TRBV6-1; tentatively, D is TRBD1 (6 bases). The CDR3 is 12 amino acids. The V end lost 3 bases, the J end lost 10 bases, and 10 bases lay between the germline ends. Germline loops: CDR1 MNHNS, CDR2 SASEGT. DNA of the CDR3: TGTGCCAGCAGTGAGCCAGGGGTGACCATATATTTT. Its translation: CASSEPGVTIYF.

The chain couples TRBV10-2 to TRBJ2-7, with TRBD2 matching over 10 bases. Germline CDR1 WSHSY, CDR2 SAAADI. This CDR3 is built from 15 residues. J was trimmed by 3 bases and V by 4 bases; bases with no gene match: 6. CDR3 amino acids: CASSVKIAGGYEQYF. The CDR3 DNA reads TGCGCCAGCAGTGTAAAAATAGCGGGAGGCTACGAGCAGTACTTC.

The chain recombines TRBV6-5 with TRBJ1-5, with D unclear. The CDR3 is 14 residues long. V lost 6 bases and J 4 bases, leaving 13 bases between the germline ends. Germline loops: CDR1 MNHEY, CDR2 SVGAGI. The CDR3 nucleotides read TGTGCCAGCAGGTTACCAGGAAGAAATCAGCCCCAGCATTTT. Translation gives CASRLPGRNQPQHF.

The CDR3 sequence is CASTYRGGTEAFF. CDR3 coding DNA: TGTGCCAGCACATACAGGGGCGGCACTGAAGCTTTCTTT. The chain carries TRBV12-3 or TRBV12-4 and TRBJ1-1; 7 bases match TRBD1. J lost 4 bases, V lost 7 bases, and 6 bases had no gene match. CDR3 length: 13 residues.